The clone carrying this T cell receptor (beta chain) was found once. In the authors' methods: Amplification of reference gene primers was used by the study to estimate nucleated cell counts. Measured with immunoSEQ multiplex PCR; TCRdb has only the in-frame clones, and not every one. V and J calls and clone size are as listed in that table; D and trimming were resolved from the DNA. Here the sample spans 40,000 or so clones, about 87% being singletons. The record originates from a study of blood T cell repertoires in COVID-19. Study-level background: Specimens from acute and convalescent COVID-19 originated in the United States, Italy and Spain. The analysed material was cDNA or gDNA that came from T cells, B-cell-depleted T cells, or PBMCs.

The CDR3 contains 15 residues. The germline CDR1 and CDR2 sequences are MNHEY and SVGAGI. The junction had 10 bases not matched to a gene; V was cut back by 5 bases and J by 7 bases. The J gene is TRBJ1-5, the V gene TRBV6-5, with 8 bases fitting TRBD1. The sequence derives from a human donor in a cohort sampled during active COVID-19. Sequencing was carried out using peripheral blood. CDR3 nucleotides: TGTGCCAGCAGTCGAGCTGACAGGGGACGACAGCCCCAGCATTTT. Residues: CASSRADRGRQPQHF.